The source of this TCR beta chain is a study of blood T cell repertoires in COVID-19. Methods used by the authors: Reference gene primer amplification gave nucleated cell count estimates. TCRdb's copy holds only in-frame clones and misses some; the assay was immunoSEQ multiplex PCR. That table supplies the V and J calls and clone size; D and trimming were determined from the DNA. The data contain some 80,000 clones, about 70% of them singletons. This CDR3 spans 15 amino acids. V lost 3 bases and J lost 0, with 11 bases in between. The germline gives CDR1 SEHNR, CDR2 FQNEAQ (reference sequence). This TCR was sampled from a woman older than 75 with active or convalescent COVID-19. This chain uses TRBV7-9 with TRBJ2-5; unclear D gene. The source material was peripheral blood. The CDR3 here is CASSLNRDNQETQYF. CDR3 in DNA: TGTGCCAGCAGCTTGAACAGAGACAACCAAGAGACCCAGTACTTC.